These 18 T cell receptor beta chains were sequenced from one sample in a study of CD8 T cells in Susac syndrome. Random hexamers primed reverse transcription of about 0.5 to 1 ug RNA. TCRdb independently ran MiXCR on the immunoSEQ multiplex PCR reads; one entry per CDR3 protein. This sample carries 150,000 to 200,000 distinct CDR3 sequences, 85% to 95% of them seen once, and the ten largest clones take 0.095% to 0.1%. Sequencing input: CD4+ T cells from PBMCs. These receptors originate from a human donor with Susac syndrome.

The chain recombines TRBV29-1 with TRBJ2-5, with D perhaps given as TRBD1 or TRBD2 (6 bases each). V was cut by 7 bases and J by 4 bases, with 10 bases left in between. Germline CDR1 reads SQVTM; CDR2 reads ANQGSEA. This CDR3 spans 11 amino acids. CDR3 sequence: CSGGAGETQYF. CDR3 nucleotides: TGCAGCGGGGGGGCCGGAGAGACCCAGTACTTC.

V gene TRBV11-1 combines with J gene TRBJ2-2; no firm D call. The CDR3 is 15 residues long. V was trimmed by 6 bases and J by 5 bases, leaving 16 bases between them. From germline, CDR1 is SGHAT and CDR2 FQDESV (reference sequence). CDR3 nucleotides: TGTGCCAGCAGGACGCCGGAGTCCGTTACCGGGGAGCTGTTTTTT. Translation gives CASRTPESVTGELFF.

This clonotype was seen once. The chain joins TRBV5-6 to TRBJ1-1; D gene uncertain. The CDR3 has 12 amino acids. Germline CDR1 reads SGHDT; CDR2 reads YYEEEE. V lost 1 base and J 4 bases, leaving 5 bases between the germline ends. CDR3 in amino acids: CASSLFSTEAFF. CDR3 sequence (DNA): TGTGCCAGCAGCTTGTTCAGCACTGAAGCTTTCTTT.

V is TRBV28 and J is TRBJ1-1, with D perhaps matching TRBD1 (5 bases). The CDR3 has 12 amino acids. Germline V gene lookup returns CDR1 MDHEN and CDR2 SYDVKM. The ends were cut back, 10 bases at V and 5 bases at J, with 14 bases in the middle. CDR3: CATSRDGTEAFF. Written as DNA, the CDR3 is TGTGCCACCTCTCGGGACGGTACTGAAGCTTTCTTT. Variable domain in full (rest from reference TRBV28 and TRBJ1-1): DVKVTQSSRYLVKRTGEKVFLECVQDMDHENMFWYRQDPGLGLRLIYFSYDVKMKEKGDIPEGYSVSREKKERFSLILESASTNQTSMYLCATSRDGTEAFFGQGTRLTVV.

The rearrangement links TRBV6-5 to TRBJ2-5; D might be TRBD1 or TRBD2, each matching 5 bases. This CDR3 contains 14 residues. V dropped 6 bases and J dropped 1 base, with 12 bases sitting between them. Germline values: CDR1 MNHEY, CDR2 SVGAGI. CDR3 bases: TGTGCCAGCAGAGGTGCAGGGACCCAAGAGACCCAGTACTTC. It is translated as CASRGAGTQETQYF.

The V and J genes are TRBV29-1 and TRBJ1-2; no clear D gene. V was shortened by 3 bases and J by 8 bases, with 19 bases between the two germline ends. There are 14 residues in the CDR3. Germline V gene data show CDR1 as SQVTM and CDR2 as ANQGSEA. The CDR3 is CSVEVDARPSGYTF. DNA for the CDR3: TGCAGCGTTGAGGTCGACGCCCGACCCTCCGGCTACACCTTC.

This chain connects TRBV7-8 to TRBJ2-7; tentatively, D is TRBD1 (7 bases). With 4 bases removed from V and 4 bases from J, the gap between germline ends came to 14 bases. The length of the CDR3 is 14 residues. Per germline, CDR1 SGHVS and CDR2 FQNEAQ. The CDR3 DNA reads TGTGCCAGCAGCTCCCACAGGGGAGGATACGAGCAGTACTTC. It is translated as CASSSHRGGYEQYF.

The CDR3 sequence: CASSRQGTEAFF. The CDR3 DNA sequence: TGTGCCAGCAGCCGACAGGGAACTGAAGCTTTCTTT. The rearrangement uses TRBV3-1 and TRBJ1-1; 7 nucleotides align to TRBD1. The length of the CDR3 is 12 residues. V shed 4 bases and J 5 bases; nucleotides not matched to a gene: 1. From germline, CDR1 is LGHDT and CDR2 YNNKEL (reference sequence).

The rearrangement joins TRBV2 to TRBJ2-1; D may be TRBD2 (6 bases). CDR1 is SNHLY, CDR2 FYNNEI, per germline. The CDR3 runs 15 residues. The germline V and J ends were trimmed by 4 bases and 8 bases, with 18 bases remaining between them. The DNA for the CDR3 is TGTGCCAGCAGTGTTGGGACTCCCCAAGTCGATGAGCAGTTCTTC. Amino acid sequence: CASSVGTPQVDEQFF.

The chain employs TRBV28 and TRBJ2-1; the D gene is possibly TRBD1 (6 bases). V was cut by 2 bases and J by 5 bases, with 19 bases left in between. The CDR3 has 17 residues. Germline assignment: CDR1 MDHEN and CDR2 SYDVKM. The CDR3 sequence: CASSLRGFTNSNNEQFF. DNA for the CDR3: TGTGCCAGCAGTTTAAGGGGGTTTACCAACAGTAACAATGAGCAGTTCTTC. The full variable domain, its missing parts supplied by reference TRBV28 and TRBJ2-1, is DVKVTQSSRYLVKRTGEKVFLECVQDMDHENMFWYRQDPGLGLRLIYFSYDVKMKEKGDIPEGYSVSREKKERFSLILESASTNQTSMYLCASSLRGFTNSNNEQFFGPGTRLTVL.

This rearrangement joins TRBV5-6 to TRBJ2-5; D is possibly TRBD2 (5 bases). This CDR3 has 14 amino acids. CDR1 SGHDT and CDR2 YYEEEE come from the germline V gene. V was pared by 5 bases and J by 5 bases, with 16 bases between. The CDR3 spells CASRASGSGETQYF. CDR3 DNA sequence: TGTGCCAGCAGGGCGTCTGGGAGTGGCGAGACCCAGTACTTC. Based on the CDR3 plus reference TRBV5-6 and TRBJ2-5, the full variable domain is DAGVTQSPTHLIKTRGQQVTLRCSPKSGHDTVSWYQQALGQGPQFIFQYYEEEERQRGNFPDRFSGHQFPNYSSELNVNALLLGDSALYLCASRASGSGETQYFGPGTRLLVL.

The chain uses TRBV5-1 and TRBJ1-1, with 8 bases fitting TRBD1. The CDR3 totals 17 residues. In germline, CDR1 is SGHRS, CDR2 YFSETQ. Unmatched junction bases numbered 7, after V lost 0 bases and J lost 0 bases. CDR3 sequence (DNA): TGCGCCAGCAGCTTGGGCAGGGGGCCCTCTGTGAACACTGAAGCTTTCTTT. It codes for CASSLGRGPSVNTEAFF.

CDR3 in DNA: TGTGCCAGCAGTTTCATAACCGACAGCTCCTACGAGCAGTACTTC. It encodes CASSFITDSSYEQYF. The V and J genes are TRBV28 and TRBJ2-7, with a possible D match to TRBD1 (5 bases). The germline V gene has CDR1 MDHEN and CDR2 SYDVKM. CDR3 length: 15 amino acids. The V end was cut by 3 bases, the J end by 0 bases, with 12 bases between.

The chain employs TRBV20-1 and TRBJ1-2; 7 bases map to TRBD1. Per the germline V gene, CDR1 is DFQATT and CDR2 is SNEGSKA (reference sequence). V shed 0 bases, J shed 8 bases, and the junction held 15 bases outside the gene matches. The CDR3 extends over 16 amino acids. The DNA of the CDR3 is TGCAGTGCTAGAGATTTAGGGGACAGATATCATCGGGGCTACACCTTC. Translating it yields CSARDLGDRYHRGYTF.

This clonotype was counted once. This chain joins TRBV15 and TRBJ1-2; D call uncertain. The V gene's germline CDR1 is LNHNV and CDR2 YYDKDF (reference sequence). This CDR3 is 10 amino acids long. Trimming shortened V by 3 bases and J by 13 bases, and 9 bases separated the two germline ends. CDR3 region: CATSSYGCTF. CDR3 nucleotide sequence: TGTGCCACCAGCAGTTATGGGTGCACCTTC. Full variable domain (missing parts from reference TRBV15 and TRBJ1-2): DAMVIQNPRYQVTQFGKPVTLSCSQTLNHNVMYWYQQKSSQAPKLLFHYYDKDFNNEADTPDNFQSRRPNTSFCFLDIRSPGLGDTAMYLCATSSYGCTFGSGTRLTVV.

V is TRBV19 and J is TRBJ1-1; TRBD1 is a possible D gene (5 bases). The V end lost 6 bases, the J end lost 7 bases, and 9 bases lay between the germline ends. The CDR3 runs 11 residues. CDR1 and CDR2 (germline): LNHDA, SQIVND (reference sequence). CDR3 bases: TGTGCCAGTAGCAAGACAGTTGAAGCTTTCTTT. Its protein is CASSKTVEAFF.

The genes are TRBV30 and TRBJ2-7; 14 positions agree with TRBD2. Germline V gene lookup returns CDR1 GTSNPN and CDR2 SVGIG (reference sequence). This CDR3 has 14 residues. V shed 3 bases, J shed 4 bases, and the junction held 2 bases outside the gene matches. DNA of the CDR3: TGTGCCTGGAGCAGACTAGCGGGAGGGTACGAGCAGTACTTC. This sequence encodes CAWSRLAGGYEQYF.

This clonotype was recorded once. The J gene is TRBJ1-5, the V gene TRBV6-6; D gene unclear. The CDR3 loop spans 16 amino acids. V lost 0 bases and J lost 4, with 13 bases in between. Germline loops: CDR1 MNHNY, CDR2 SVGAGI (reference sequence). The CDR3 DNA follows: TGTGCCAGCAGTTACTCAAGTTTAGGGTTTAATCAGCCCCAGCATTTT. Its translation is CASSYSSLGFNQPQHF.